A selection of T cell receptor beta chains follows, all from one sample in a study of CD8 T cells in ankylosing spondylitis. From the 5' RACE reads, TCRdb called clonotypes with MiXCR, one entry per CDR3 protein. This table has around 120,000 distinct CDR3 sequences, 9.3% appearing once. The sequenced material came from blood, either unsorted or a sorted T cell fraction (not recorded which). All receptors derive from a male donor with ankylosing spondylitis or in good health (not recorded which). The CDR3 runs from the conserved cysteine through the conserved F or W. D genes are given only for firm matches. Some rows have no size entry. The others give once, few or many, or a class for an expanded clone.

CAISRVLDEEKLFF TGTGCCATCAGTAGGGTCTTGGATGAGGAAAAACTGTTTTTT many TRBV10-3 NA TRBJ1-4
CASSDFQETQYF TGTGCCAGCAGTGACTTCCAAGAGACCCAGTACTTC few TRBV2 NA TRBJ2-5
CASSTQGYEQYF TGTGCCAGCAGCACACAGGGCTACGAGCAGTACTTC many TRBV6-2/TRBV6-3 NA TRBJ2-7
CASSAGTSGKEYF TGTGCCAGCAGTGCCGGGACTAGCGGGAAGGAGTATTTT many TRBV12-3/TRBV12-4 TRBD2 TRBJ2-3
CASSQSTSRPGELFF TGCGCCAGCAGCCAAAGTACTAGCAGGCCCGGGGAGCTGTTTTTT few TRBV4-3 NA TRBJ2-2
CASSLGRWREGGYTF TGTGCCAGCAGCCTCGGACGGTGGCGAGAAGGTGGCTACACCTTC few TRBV14 NA TRBJ1-2
CASSLARTGSSEQYF TGTGCCAGCAGCTTAGCCCGGACAGGTTCCTCCGAGCAGTACTTC many TRBV7-2 TRBD1 TRBJ2-7
CSVRQTDEQYF TGCAGTGTGAGACAGACGGACGAGCAGTACTTC NA TRBV20-1 NA TRBJ2-7
CASSTGTENQPQHF TGTGCCAGCAGTACGGGGACAGAGAATCAGCCCCAGCATTTT many TRBV6-2/TRBV6-3 TRBD1 TRBJ1-5
CASSYPSGAYNEQFF TGTGCCAGCAGTTATCCTAGCGGGGCCTACAATGAGCAGTTCTTC many TRBV6-5 TRBD2 TRBJ2-1
CASSAGTGGTSSSYEQYF TGTGCCAGCAGTGCCGGGACAGGGGGTACTTCAAGCTCCTACGAGCAGTACTTC NA TRBV12-3/TRBV12-4 TRBD1 TRBJ2-7
CASSPIAGVGGQFF TGTGCCAGCAGTCCAATAGCGGGAGTCGGGGGGCAGTTCTTC many TRBV2 TRBD2 TRBJ2-1
CASSLPSSTSGRGGSRDTQYF TGTGCCAGCAGTTTACCCTCATCGACTAGCGGGAGGGGAGGTTCACGAGATACGCAGTATTTT NA TRBV28 TRBD2 TRBJ2-3